These 9 T cell receptor beta chains share one sample of origin, sequenced in a study of CD8 T cells in ankylosing spondylitis. A single record per CDR3 protein comes from TCRdb applying MiXCR to the 5' RACE reads. The table shows 200,000 to 250,000 distinct CDR3 sequences, with around 10% occurring only once. The sequenced sample consisted of blood, either unsorted or a sorted T cell fraction (not recorded which). The receptors shown here come from a male donor with ankylosing spondylitis or in good health (not recorded which).

This clonotype was counted ten times or more. This sequence joins TRBV29-1 and TRBJ2-1; 7 nucleotides match TRBD1. CDR3 length: 13 amino acids. Germline trimming cut 4 bases from V and 8 bases from J; bases unmatched to any gene: 8. From germline, CDR1 is SQVTM and CDR2 ANQGSEA. The CDR3 coding sequence is TGCAGCGTTGCAAAGGGGGCGCGGGATGAGCAGTTCTTC. As protein: CSVAKGARDEQFF.

This clonotype was seen at least ten times. The gene calls are TRBV11-2 and TRBJ1-1; the D gene is possibly TRBD1 (6 bases). This CDR3 region has 15 residues. The germline V gene encodes CDR1 SGHAT and CDR2 FQNNGV. Trimming shortened V by 6 bases and J by 1 base, and 15 bases separated the two germline ends. CDR3 nucleotide sequence: TGTGCCAGCAGTCGAACCGGACAGTCGAACACTGAAGCTTTCTTT. Protein sequence: CASSRTGQSNTEAFF.

This clonotype was detected many times. The chain joins TRBV12-3 or TRBV12-4 to TRBJ2-1; TRBD2 is a possible D gene (5 bases). The CDR3 contains 15 residues. V was shortened by 6 bases and J by 4 bases, with 16 bases between the two germline ends. The CDR3 loop reads CASRDLRVGYNEQFF. The CDR3, as DNA: TGTGCCAGCAGAGACCTGCGGGTGGGTTACAATGAGCAGTTCTTC.

Many counts were recorded for this clonotype. The chain joins TRBV12-3 or TRBV12-4 to TRBJ2-3; D is perhaps TRBD2 (7 bases). Trimming cost V 2 bases and J 5 bases, with 14 bases left between them. This CDR3 contains 15 residues. The CDR3 loop is CASSLTGGVEDTQYF. CDR3 bases: TGTGCCAGCAGTTTAACGGGGGGCGTCGAAGATACGCAGTATTTT.

This clonotype was seen repeatedly, ten times or more. The J gene is TRBJ1-5, the V gene TRBV3-1, with 8 bases matching TRBD1. V was clipped by 5 bases and J by 6 bases; unmatched bases: 6. The CDR3 covers 14 residues. Per germline, CDR1 LGHDT and CDR2 YNNKEL (reference sequence). CDR3: CASSEAGGSQPQHF. For the CDR3, the DNA is TGTGCCAGCAGCGAGGCAGGGGGCAGTCAGCCCCAGCATTTT. The whole variable domain, remainder taken from reference TRBV3-1 and TRBJ1-5, is DTAVSQTPKYLVTQMGNDKSIKCEQNLGHDTMYWYKQDSKKFLKIMFSYNNKELIINETVPNRFSPKSPDKAHLNLHINSLELGDSAVYFCASSEAGGSQPQHFGDGTRLSIL.

V gene TRBV20-1 combines with J gene TRBJ2-7; 11 bases are shared with TRBD2. Germline lookup yields CDR1 DFQATT and CDR2 SNEGSKA (reference sequence). This CDR3 is 16 amino acids long. J lost 4 bases, V lost 0 bases, and 8 bases had no gene match. CDR3 DNA: TGCAGTGCTAGAGATCAACTAGCGGGAGAATGGTACGAGCAGTACTTC. It codes for CSARDQLAGEWYEQYF.

This clonotype was seen ten or more times. CDR3 in amino acids: CASSLYGTGGTGELFF. As DNA, the CDR3 is TGCGCCAGCAGCTTGTACGGGACAGGAGGCACCGGGGAGCTGTTTTTT. V gene TRBV5-1 combines with J gene TRBJ2-2; 8 bases fit TRBD1. V trimming: 1 base; J trimming: 4 bases; junction bases outside the gene matches: 6. The CDR3 length is 16 residues. The germline V gene encodes CDR1 SGHRS and CDR2 YFSETQ.

This clonotype was seen at least ten times. The chain joins TRBV30 to TRBJ2-1; 10 bases agree with TRBD2. V shed 1 base, J shed 3 bases, and the junction held 0 bases outside the gene matches. The germline V gene has CDR1 GTSNPN and CDR2 SVGIG (reference sequence). The CDR3 spans 14 residues. The CDR3 DNA reads TGTGCCTGGAGTGGACTAGCGGGCTACAATGAGCAGTTCTTC. It translates to CAWSGLAGYNEQFF.

This clonotype occurred a few times. J is TRBJ2-4 and V is TRBV11-3, with D perhaps TRBD1 (6 bases). Trimming cost V 5 bases and J 1 base, with 15 bases left between them. The CDR3 has 16 amino acids. Germline loops: CDR1 SGHNT, CDR2 YENEEA. CDR3 sequence: CASSLPQGCAKNIQYF. CDR3 DNA sequence: TGTGCCAGCAGCCTTCCCCAGGGGTGCGCCAAAAACATTCAGTACTTC.